Listed here are 30 T cell receptor beta chains from one sample, sequenced in a study of T cell responses to AZD1222 COVID-19 vaccine (dated by TCRdb to the early 2020s). The sample's time point label, decoded: baseline before first vaccination. Receptor libraries were prepared by the immunoSEQ multiplex PCR assay. TCRdb obtained this table from immuneACCESS and retained in-frame rearrangements with V and J assigned. These tables miss some clones; where compared with another copy, unresolved V genes account for less than half of the shortfall, and the remainder is unexplained. The sample table contains 92,000 or so clones; only one count was recorded for roughly nine tenths of them. Roughly 1.7% of the sample is taken by the ten largest. The specimen comprised peripheral blood, sampled on day 0 of AZD1222 vaccination. The receptors were sampled from an adult in good health.

In nucleotides, the CDR3 is TGTGCCAGCAGCCCCCGTCAGGTACCCTACAATGAGCAGTTCTTC. Amino acid sequence: CASSPRQVPYNEQFF. The rearrangement uses TRBV7-8 and TRBJ2-1; no firm D call. The germline V gene has CDR1 SGHVS and CDR2 FQNEAQ. V shed 5 bases and J shed 2 bases, with 13 bases lying between them. CDR3 length: 15 amino acids.

The chain recombines TRBV6-5 with TRBJ2-7; the D is unclear. The CDR3 has 12 amino acids. Germline lookup yields CDR1 MNHEY and CDR2 SVGAGI. V dropped 6 bases and J dropped 7 bases, with 13 bases sitting between them. In DNA form, the CDR3 reads TGTGCCAGCAGCCCACGACCTGGGGAGCAGTACTTC. Residues: CASSPRPGEQYF.

The chain combines TRBV30 with TRBJ2-7; D uncertain. CDR3 length: 11 amino acids. The germline V and J ends were trimmed by 5 bases and 5 bases, with 10 bases remaining between them. Germline assignment: CDR1 GTSNPN and CDR2 SVGIG (reference sequence). CDR3 in amino acids: CAWGGMDEQYF. The CDR3 DNA follows: TGTGCCTGGGGTGGCATGGACGAGCAGTACTTC.

The chain recombines TRBV7-9 with TRBJ2-2; tentative D call: TRBD1 (5 bases). The CDR3 is 15 residues long. Germline assignment: CDR1 SEHNR and CDR2 FQNEAQ (reference sequence). The V and J ends lost 5 bases and 3 bases respectively, with 13 bases between them. CDR3 residues: CASSTILGDTGELFF. CDR3 nucleotide sequence: TGTGCCAGCAGCACAATTCTAGGGGACACCGGGGAGCTGTTTTTT.

The V and J genes are TRBV12-3 or TRBV12-4 and TRBJ1-5; no reliable D call. CDR3 length: 13 amino acids. V was pared by 4 bases and J by 1 base, with 5 bases between. In DNA, the CDR3 is TGTGCCAGCAGTTCCCCCAGCAATCAGCCCCAGCATTTT. The encoded protein is CASSSPSNQPQHF.

For this clone: The identical CDR3 is also encoded by other nucleotide sequences in the sample. The chain has TRBV5-1 and TRBJ1-5, with D unclear. The length of the CDR3 is 13 residues. Per the germline V gene, CDR1 is SGHRS and CDR2 is YFSETQ. V dropped 0 bases and J dropped 4 bases, with 5 bases sitting between them. The CDR3 DNA is TGCGCCAGCAGCTTGGCAGGTAATCAGCCCCAGCATTTT. It specifies CASSLAGNQPQHF.

This clone was observed a few times. The chain links TRBV5-4 to TRBJ1-4; weak D call: TRBD1 (5 bases). Trimming pared 4 bases from V and 0 bases from J, leaving 16 bases between. Looked up from germline, CDR1 is SGHNT and CDR2 is YYREEE (reference sequence). CDR3 length equals 17 residues. CDR3 nucleotides: TGTGCCAGCAGCCCGGACGGCGCCAGGGCAACTAATGAAAAACTGTTTTTT. Protein: CASSPDGARATNEKLFF.

The rearrangement uses TRBV2 and TRBJ1-5; D is unclear. This CDR3 has 15 amino acids. Trimming shortened V by 1 base and J by 4 bases, and 11 bases separated the two germline ends. The germline CDR1 and CDR2 sequences are SNHLY and FYNNEI. DNA of the CDR3: TGTGCCAGCAGTGAAGTACAGATTTATAATCAGCCCCAGCATTTT. As protein: CASSEVQIYNQPQHF.

This clone was found once. The chain uses TRBV12-2 and TRBJ1-6; the table's D call, TRBD1, has no DNA check behind it. TRBV12-2 is a documented pseudogene. There are 14 residues in the CDR3. As DNA, the CDR3 is TGTGCAAGTCGCTTCAGGGCAAAAGATTCACCCCTCCACTTT. Translating gives CASRFRAKDSPLHF.

The J gene is TRBJ2-7, the V gene TRBV2; D is unclear. The V end lost 8 bases, the J end lost 0 bases, and 8 bases lay between the germline ends. Germline CDR1 is SNHLY and CDR2 is FYNNEI. The CDR3 is made up of 12 amino acids. CDR3 sequence reads: CASPPSSYEQYF. The DNA for the CDR3 is TGTGCCAGCCCTCCTAGCTCCTACGAGCAGTACTTC.

CDR3: CASSFGSSGGDTQYF. For the CDR3, the DNA is TGTGCCAGCAGCTTCGGGAGTAGCGGGGGGGATACGCAGTATTTT. This chain uses TRBV2 with TRBJ2-3, with 10 bases identical to TRBD2. From germline, CDR1 is SNHLY and CDR2 FYNNEI. The V and J ends lost 6 bases and 6 bases, in that order; junction bases with no gene match: 9. The CDR3 is 15 residues long.

The V call is TRBV3-1 (or the pseudogene TRBV3-2), the J call TRBJ1-5; maybe TRBD1 (6 bases). CDR1 and CDR2 (germline): LGHDT, YNNKEL (reference sequence). The CDR3 runs 15 residues. V lost 4 bases and J lost 6, with 16 bases in between. This chain's CDR3 is CASSPTVGGSQPQHF. The CDR3 coding sequence is TGTGCCAGCAGCCCTACTGTAGGGGGTAGTCAGCCCCAGCATTTT.

This chain connects TRBV28 to TRBJ1-5; no firm D call. Germline V gene sequence: CDR1 MDHEN, CDR2 SYDVKM. The CDR3 is 14 residues long. With 2 bases removed from V and 4 bases from J, the gap between germline ends came to 9 bases. The CDR3 DNA sequence: TGTGCCAGCAGTTTAAAACGGCGGAATCAGCCCCAGCATTTT. As protein: CASSLKRRNQPQHF.

The chain has TRBV7-9 and TRBJ2-3, with 7 bases lining up with TRBD1. Germline loops: CDR1 SEHNR, CDR2 FQNEAQ (reference sequence). Trimming cost V 5 bases and J 9 bases; bases outside gene matches: 14. The CDR3 covers 15 residues. The CDR3 DNA sequence: TGTGCCAGCAGCCCCGGGACAGCCGCCCGAGGAACGCAGTATTTT. Translated, it gives CASSPGTAARGTQYF.

The CDR3 loop reads CSAKTGENSPLHF. The CDR3 region has the DNA TGCAGCGCTAAGACAGGGGAAAATTCACCCCTCCACTTT. This rearrangement joins TRBV29-1 to TRBJ1-6; 8 positions match TRBD1. V dropped 7 bases and J dropped 7; count of bases not matched to a gene: 6. Germline-derived CDR1 and CDR2 are SQVTM and ANQGSEA. The CDR3 has 13 residues.

This clone showed up just once. The chain recombines TRBV27 with TRBJ1-2; TRBD1 is a possible D gene (6 bases). Germline assignment: CDR1 MNHEY and CDR2 SMNVEV (reference sequence). Trimming cost V 5 bases and J 0 bases, with 10 bases left between them. The CDR3 totals 14 residues. CDR3 residues: CASSPTGSNYGYTF. DNA of the CDR3: TGTGCCAGCAGTCCTACAGGGTCTAACTATGGCTACACCTTC.

The chain uses TRBV7-3 and TRBJ2-7; the match to TRBD1 covers 9 bases. Germline CDR1 SGHTA, CDR2 FQGTGA. With 3 bases clipped from V and 6 bases from J, the junction kept 3 bases outside the gene matches. The CDR3 is 13 residues long. The CDR3 is CASSLGQGTEQYF. CDR3 bases: TGTGCCAGCAGCTTGGGACAGGGCACCGAGCAGTACTTC.

The chain employs TRBV9 and TRBJ1-2; 10 bases fit TRBD1. The CDR3 loop spans 14 amino acids. J gave up 8 bases and V 0 bases, and 4 bases lay outside the gene matches. In germline, CDR1 is SGDLS, CDR2 YYNGEE. The chain's CDR3 is CASSVGTGGWGYTF. The DNA of the CDR3 is TGTGCCAGCAGCGTAGGGACAGGGGGTTGGGGCTACACCTTC. The variable domain in full, completed from reference TRBV9 and TRBJ1-2, reads DSGVTQTPKHLITATGQRVTLRCSPRSGDLSVYWYQQSLDQGLQFLIQYYNGEERAKGNILERFSAQQFPDLHSELNLSSLELGDSALYFCASSVGTGGWGYTFGSGTRLTVV.

The chain uses TRBV13 and TRBJ2-4; the match to TRBD2 covers 13 bases. Germline V lookup: CDR1 PRHDT, CDR2 FYEKMQ (reference sequence). V trimming: 5 bases; J trimming: 0 bases; junction bases outside the gene matches: 4. The CDR3 extends over 17 amino acids. The CDR3 sequence: CASSQTSGGAAKNIQYF. The CDR3 nucleotides read TGTGCCAGCAGCCAAACTAGCGGGGGGGCAGCCAAAAACATTCAGTACTTC.

The V gene is TRBV11-2, the J gene TRBJ2-3, with D perhaps TRBD1 (6 bases). This CDR3 has 14 residues. The V and J ends lost 5 bases and 1 base respectively, with 10 bases between them. Germline CDR1 reads SGHAT; CDR2 reads FQNNGV. As DNA, the CDR3 is TGTGCCAGCAGCCCCCGACAGGGCACAGATACGCAGTATTTT. It yields the protein CASSPRQGTDTQYF. Supplemented by reference TRBV11-2 and TRBJ2-3, the full variable domain reads EAGVAQSPRYKIIEKRQSVAFWCNPISGHATLYWYQQILGQGPKLLIQFQNNGVVDDSQLPKDRFSAERLKGVDSTLKIQPAKLEDSAVYLCASSPRQGTDTQYFGPGTRLTVL.

This sequence joins TRBV28 and TRBJ2-7, with a weak D call TRBD1 (6 bases). V was trimmed by 5 bases and J by 0 bases, leaving 20 bases between them. CDR1 is MDHEN, CDR2 SYDVKM, per germline. The CDR3 consists of 17 residues. CDR3 sequence (DNA): TGTGCCAGCAGTCTCTTCACGGGACACCAGAGCTCCTACGAGCAGTACTTC. Residues: CASSLFTGHQSSYEQYF.

The chain is built from TRBV11-1 and TRBJ1-6, with D perhaps TRBD1 (6 bases). V gave up 3 bases and J gave up 5 bases, with 8 bases separating them. Germline values: CDR1 SGHAT, CDR2 FQDESV (reference sequence). The CDR3 consists of 14 residues. The CDR3: CASSFRQDNSPLHF. The CDR3 DNA reads TGTGCCAGCAGCTTTCGACAGGATAATTCACCCCTCCACTTT.

CDR3 sequence reads: CASSPGVGEQETQYF. CDR3 coding DNA: TGTGCCAGCTCACCAGGGGTTGGGGAACAAGAGACCCAGTACTTC. The chain couples TRBV18 to TRBJ2-5; the D is unclear. The ends were cut back, 2 bases at V and 2 bases at J, with 12 bases in the middle. CDR1 and CDR2 (germline): KGHSH, LQKENI. This CDR3 is 15 amino acids long. The whole variable domain, remainder taken from reference TRBV18 and TRBJ2-5, is NAGVMQNPRHLVRRRGQEARLRCSPMKGHSHVYWYRQLPEEGLKFMVYLQKENIIDESGMPKERFSAEFPKEGPSILRIQQVVRGDSAAYFCASSPGVGEQETQYFGPGTRLLVL.

The CDR3 loop is CASSADRAGEQFF. CDR3 sequence (DNA): TGCGCCAGCAGCGCCGACAGGGCAGGTGAGCAGTTCTTC. The gene calls are TRBV5-1 and TRBJ2-1, with 7 bases lining up with TRBD1. Germline V CDR1 and CDR2: SGHRS, YFSETQ. This CDR3 region has 13 residues. The ends lost 4 bases at V and 9 bases at J; junction bases unmatched: 7.

The chain uses TRBV5-5 and TRBJ1-4; D is perhaps TRBD1 (5 bases). Trimming shortened V by 0 bases and J by 7 bases, and 28 bases separated the two germline ends. Per the germline V gene, CDR1 is SGHKS and CDR2 is YYEKEE (reference sequence). The CDR3 is made up of 20 amino acids. The CDR3 sequence is CASSLVEPYVSAGRGEKLFF. In DNA form, the CDR3 reads TGTGCCAGCAGCTTGGTGGAGCCATACGTTTCGGCAGGGAGAGGTGAAAAACTGTTTTTT.

The chain is built from TRBV15 and TRBJ2-5, with 14 bases that match TRBD2. The V and J ends lost 5 bases and 5 bases, in that order; junction bases with no gene match: 4. CDR1 is LNHNV and CDR2 is YYDKDF in the germline V gene (reference sequence). The CDR3 spans 15 residues. CDR3 in amino acids: CATSRTSGGRETQYF. CDR3 nucleotides: TGTGCCACCAGCCGGACTAGCGGGGGGCGGGAGACCCAGTACTTC.

The gene calls are TRBV6-6 and TRBJ1-2, with 7 positions matching TRBD1. CDR1 is MNHNY and CDR2 is SVGAGI in the germline V gene (reference sequence). This CDR3 is built from 13 residues. Trimming cost V 0 bases and J 6 bases; bases outside gene matches: 1. The CDR3 coding sequence is TGTGCCAGCAGTTACTCGACAGGGAATGGCTACACCTTC. As protein: CASSYSTGNGYTF.

The V call is TRBV2, the J call TRBJ2-3; D is possibly TRBD1 or TRBD2 (6 bases each). Germline lookup yields CDR1 SNHLY and CDR2 FYNNEI. V lost 5 bases to trimming and J lost 2 bases, with 20 bases between them. This CDR3 comprises 17 residues. CDR3 sequence reads: CASSTVTRGPTTDTQYF. In DNA form, the CDR3 reads TGTGCCAGCAGTACTGTTACTCGGGGGCCAACCACAGATACGCAGTATTTT.

This rearrangement joins TRBV24-1 to TRBJ2-1; D perhaps matches TRBD2 (6 bases). This CDR3 has 16 amino acids. CDR1 KGHDR and CDR2 SFDVKD come from the germline V gene. V was trimmed by 3 bases and J by 0 bases, leaving 11 bases between them. CDR3 region: CATSDEIGGSYNEQFF. Here the CDR3 DNA reads TGTGCCACCAGTGATGAAATCGGGGGCTCCTACAATGAGCAGTTCTTC.

The CDR3 nucleotides are TGTGCCAGCAGTTGGGGTCGGAGCAATCAGCCCCAGCATTTT. As protein: CASSWGRSNQPQHF. V is TRBV28 and J is TRBJ1-5, with unresolved D. The CDR3 totals 14 residues. Trimming stripped 4 bases from V and 1 base from J, with 8 bases between. Germline V gene sequence: CDR1 MDHEN, CDR2 SYDVKM.